The 27 T cell receptor beta chains given below trace back to one sample, sequenced in a study of blood T cell repertoires in COVID-19 (TCRdb year 2020). Library method: the immunoSEQ multiplex PCR assay. What TCRdb holds here is the immuneACCESS table cut down to in-frame rearrangements. Part of the clones is not present; checked against another copy, under half of the missing clones reflect an unresolved V gene, and the others are unexplained. In all, the sample holds roughly 110,000 clones, and roughly nine tenths of those were seen once. The ten most abundant clones make up roughly 4.9% of the sample. Sequences were obtained from peripheral blood. The receptors were sampled from a man aged 35-49 years with active or convalescent COVID-19.

This rearrangement joins TRBV2 to TRBJ1-4, with 8 bases lining up with TRBD1. After removal of 8 bases from V and 6 bases from J, the junction contained 8 bases not matched to a gene. CDR1 is SNHLY, CDR2 FYNNEI, per germline. The CDR3 has 14 residues. For the CDR3, the DNA is TGTGCCAGCTCAGAGGACAGGGAGTATGAAAAACTGTTTTTT. Its protein product is CASSEDREYEKLFF.

The chain joins TRBV18 to TRBJ2-7; D unclear. The ends were cut back, 5 bases at V and 0 bases at J, with 14 bases in the middle. The CDR3 sequence is 15 residues long. Germline-derived CDR1 and CDR2 are KGHSH and LQKENI. CDR3 coding DNA: TGTGCCAGCTCATTCACTCAGGCGAGCTCCTACGAGCAGTACTTC. It encodes CASSFTQASSYEQYF. The entire variable domain, with the rest obtained from reference TRBV18 and TRBJ2-7, is as follows: NAGVMQNPRHLVRRRGQEARLRCSPMKGHSHVYWYRQLPEEGLKFMVYLQKENIIDESGMPKERFSAEFPKEGPSILRIQQVVRGDSAAYFCASSFTQASSYEQYFGPGTRLTVT.

This clone was observed a single time. The rearrangement links TRBV19 to TRBJ2-2, with 8 bases identical to TRBD1. The trim removed 6 bases at V and 1 base at J, leaving 1 base unmatched. The CDR3 length is 14 residues. The germline CDR1 and CDR2 sequences are LNHDA and SQIVND (reference sequence). As DNA, the CDR3 is TGTGCCAGTAGGGGGACAGGGAACACCGGGGAGCTGTTTTTT. It translates to CASRGTGNTGELFF.

The chain couples TRBV7-2 to TRBJ1-5; D is perhaps TRBD1 (5 bases). The V end was cut by 1 base, the J end by 6 bases, with 7 bases between. The CDR3 totals 13 residues. Germline V gene lookup returns CDR1 SGHTA and CDR2 FQGNSA. CDR3 DNA sequence: TGTGCCAGCAGCTTAGAGGGGTTTCAGCCCCAGCATTTT. Translating it yields CASSLEGFQPQHF.

The rearrangement uses TRBV6-4 and TRBJ1-3; no clear D. Germline V lookup: CDR1 MRHNA, CDR2 SNTAGT. With 2 bases removed from V and 0 bases from J, the gap between germline ends came to 11 bases. The CDR3 loop spans 16 amino acids. The DNA for the CDR3 is TGTGCCAGCAGTGACAGGGAGGTAAGCTCTGGAAACACCATATATTTT. It encodes CASSDREVSSGNTIYF.

The rearrangement joins TRBV7-8 to TRBJ2-7; a weak D match, TRBD1 (6 bases). This CDR3 has 15 amino acids. Between the trimmed V and J ends, which lost 1 base and 1 base, there was a span of 11 bases. Germline V lookup: CDR1 SGHVS, CDR2 FQNEAQ. The CDR3 loop is CASSLEATGSYEQYF. Here the CDR3 DNA reads TGTGCCAGCAGCTTAGAAGCGACAGGTTCCTACGAGCAGTACTTC.

The genes are TRBV11-2 and TRBJ1-2; unclear D gene. Germline CDR1 SGHAT, CDR2 FQNNGV. This CDR3 is built from 11 residues. V shed 6 bases and J shed 1 base, with 3 bases lying between them. The CDR3 sequence is CASSHNYGYTF. In DNA, the CDR3 is TGTGCCAGCAGTCATAACTATGGCTACACCTTC.

The V gene is TRBV7-3, the J gene TRBJ1-1, with TRBD1 matching over 9 bases. The germline CDR1 and CDR2 sequences are SGHTA and FQGTGA. Germline trimming cut 5 bases from V and 5 bases from J; bases unmatched to any gene: 6. The CDR3 covers 14 residues. CDR3 DNA sequence: TGTGCCAGCAGCCCAGGGACAGGGAAGACTGAAGCTTTCTTT. This encodes CASSPGTGKTEAFF.

This chain uses TRBV28 with TRBJ2-4, with D uncertain. The ends were cut back, 6 bases at V and 1 base at J, with 7 bases in the middle. The CDR3 is 13 amino acids. CDR1 is MDHEN, CDR2 SYDVKM, per germline. Written as DNA, the CDR3 is TGTGCCAGCAGCCCCAGGGCCAAAAACATTCAGTACTTC. Translating it yields CASSPRAKNIQYF.

The gene calls are TRBV7-2 and TRBJ1-5; 7 positions match TRBD1. Per germline, CDR1 SGHTA and CDR2 FQGNSA. CDR3 length: 15 residues. V lost 5 bases to trimming and J lost 4 bases; unmatched junction nucleotides: 8. The CDR3 sequence: CASSPFGTANQPQHF. CDR3 coding DNA: TGTGCCAGCAGCCCTTTTGGGACAGCTAATCAGCCCCAGCATTTT.

The chain uses TRBV27 and TRBJ1-5; 7 bases are shared with TRBD1. CDR3 size: 14 residues. Trimming took 6 bases from V and 0 from J; bases not matched to a gene: 2. Germline V gene sequence: CDR1 MNHEY, CDR2 SMNVEV (reference sequence). The CDR3 is CASRTGSSNQPQHF. DNA of the CDR3: TGTGCCAGCAGGACAGGGAGTAGCAATCAGCCCCAGCATTTT.

In this sample, this clone turned up once. The CDR3 protein is CASRAPGDTQYF. CDR3 DNA sequence: TGTGCCAGCAGAGCCCCCGGGGATACGCAGTATTTT. The chain joins TRBV27 to TRBJ2-3; D gene ambiguous. The CDR3 is 12 residues long. V was cut by 6 bases and J by 6 bases, with 10 bases left in between. Germline values: CDR1 MNHEY, CDR2 SMNVEV (reference sequence).

The chain recombines TRBV19 with TRBJ1-5, with a tentative D call TRBD1 (5 bases). Trimming took off 9 bases at V and 9 bases at J, with 21 bases between the two ends. The germline V gene has CDR1 LNHDA and CDR2 SQIVND (reference sequence). The CDR3 is made up of 14 amino acids. CDR3 DNA sequence: TGTGCCAGCCGGGGAGGAGGACAAAGTGGGCCCCAGCATTTT. Its translation is CASRGGGQSGPQHF. The full variable domain, completed using reference TRBV19 and TRBJ1-5, is DGGITQSPKYLFRKEGQNVTLSCEQNLNHDAMYWYRQDPGQGLRLIYYSQIVNDFQKGDIAEGYSVSREKKESFPLTVTSAQKNPTAFYLCASRGGGQSGPQHFGDGTRLSIL.

The chain has TRBV12-3 or TRBV12-4 and TRBJ2-1; D unresolved. V shed 3 bases and J shed 10 bases, with 10 bases lying between them. CDR3 length: 12 residues. The CDR3 is CASSFGWREQFF. The CDR3 DNA sequence: TGTGCCAGCAGTTTTGGTTGGCGGGAGCAGTTCTTC.

This chain links TRBV11-3 with TRBJ2-1; 7 bases fit TRBD1. Germline CDR1 is SGHNT and CDR2 is YENEEA. The V and J ends lost 5 bases and 1 base, in that order; junction bases with no gene match: 2. This CDR3 has 14 residues. Here the CDR3 reads CASSRQGSYNEQFF. In DNA, the CDR3 is TGTGCCAGCAGCCGACAGGGTTCCTACAATGAGCAGTTCTTC. The entire variable domain, with the rest obtained from reference TRBV11-3 and TRBJ2-1, is as follows: EAGVVQSPRYKIIEKKQPVAFWCNPISGHNTLYWYLQNLGQGPELLIRYENEEAVDDSQLPKDRFSAERLKGVDSTLKIQPAELGDSAVYLCASSRQGSYNEQFFGPGTRLTVL.

V usage is TRBV28 and J usage is TRBJ1-3; D uncertain. V was cut by 6 bases and J by 6 bases, with 15 bases left in between. Germline V lookup: CDR1 MDHEN, CDR2 SYDVKM. This CDR3 comprises 14 residues. The CDR3 reads CASSPTSGLNTIYF. The CDR3 DNA reads TGTGCCAGCAGCCCGACTAGCGGACTAAACACCATATATTTT. Full variable domain (remainder filled in from reference TRBV28 and TRBJ1-3): DVKVTQSSRYLVKRTGEKVFLECVQDMDHENMFWYRQDPGLGLRLIYFSYDVKMKEKGDIPEGYSVSREKKERFSLILESASTNQTSMYLCASSPTSGLNTIYFGEGSWLTVV.

The chain employs TRBV28 and TRBJ2-5; 11 bases are a match to TRBD1. V was pared by 5 bases and J by 9 bases, with 11 bases of the junction left unmatched. Germline V gene lookup returns CDR1 MDHEN and CDR2 SYDVKM. The CDR3 spans 15 residues. CDR3 coding DNA: TGTGCCAGCAGTGCGGCCGGGACAGGGGGTGCGTCCCAGTACTTC. It is translated as CASSAAGTGGASQYF.

With regard to this clone: Germline and junction disagree at one end, which may indicate a read error. The gene calls are TRBV7-7 and TRBJ2-7, with TRBD2 matching 7 bases. This CDR3 is built from 12 residues. Germline-derived CDR1 and CDR2 are SSHAT and FNYEAQ (reference sequence). The DNA of the CDR3 is TGTGCTAGCAGTGCCGGGGGGAACGAGCAGTACTTC. Its translation is CASSAGGNEQYF.

The gene calls are TRBV2 and TRBJ1-1, with 7 nucleotides matching TRBD1. Germline assignment: CDR1 SNHLY and CDR2 FYNNEI. V dropped 5 bases and J dropped 6; count of bases not matched to a gene: 9. This CDR3 comprises 14 residues. The CDR3 sequence: CASSPGQKNAEAFF. The CDR3 DNA is TGTGCCAGCAGTCCGGGACAGAAAAACGCTGAAGCTTTCTTT.

The chain recombines TRBV4-3 with TRBJ1-1; D is undetermined. Trimming took 1 base from V and 4 from J, leaving 10 bases between them. Per the germline V gene, CDR1 is LGHNA and CDR2 is YSLEER. CDR3 length: 14 amino acids. The CDR3 region is CASSQGEFTTEAFF. In DNA, the CDR3 is TGCGCCAGCAGCCAAGGGGAGTTTACCACTGAAGCTTTCTTT.

This clone was recorded only once. This chain joins TRBV6-2 or TRBV6-3 and TRBJ2-5; 9 nucleotides agree with TRBD2. The CDR3 has 16 amino acids. V lost 3 bases to trimming and J lost 4 bases; unmatched junction nucleotides: 9. Germline loops: CDR1 MNHEY, CDR2 SVGEGT. Here the CDR3 reads CASSYWREGPGETQYF. The CDR3 DNA is TGTGCCAGCAGTTATTGGCGGGAGGGCCCGGGAGAGACCCAGTACTTC.

The chain carries TRBV4-1 and TRBJ2-7, with 10 bases identical to TRBD2. Per germline, CDR1 MGHRA and CDR2 YSYEKL. With V trimmed by 1 base and J by 0 bases, 9 bases remained unmatched. The CDR3 is 18 amino acids. In DNA, the CDR3 is TGCGCCAGCAGCCAAGGGATTCTCCCTAGCGGGAGCTCCTACGAGCAGTACTTC. It is translated as CASSQGILPSGSSYEQYF.

This clone was seen once. The chain uses TRBV10-3 and TRBJ1-5; TRBD1 is a possible D gene (5 bases). Trimming shortened V by 2 bases and J by 5 bases, and 7 bases separated the two germline ends. The CDR3 length is 13 residues. Germline V lookup: CDR1 ENHRY, CDR2 SYGVKD. CDR3 sequence: CAISEARDQPQHF. In nucleotides, the CDR3 is TGTGCCATCAGTGAGGCCAGGGATCAGCCCCAGCATTTT.

This rearrangement joins TRBV7-9 to TRBJ2-3; D is perhaps TRBD1 (5 bases). Germline V gives CDR1 SEHNR, CDR2 FQNEAQ (reference sequence). Trimming took 1 base from V and 7 from J, leaving 9 bases between them. CDR3 size: 13 residues. DNA of the CDR3: TGTGCCAGCAGCTTAGGAGACAGCCATACGCAGTATTTT. Protein sequence: CASSLGDSHTQYF.

This clone occurred once. The rearrangement uses TRBV27 and TRBJ2-7; TRBD2 matches at 7 bases. CDR3 length equals 14 residues. J was trimmed by 10 bases and V by 4 bases; bases with no gene match: 13. The germline V gene has CDR1 MNHEY and CDR2 SMNVEV (reference sequence). The CDR3 nucleotides read TGTGCCAGCAGTTCCCCCCTAGGCGCGGGGGACCAGTACTTC. Translating it yields CASSSPLGAGDQYF.

The chain employs TRBV6-5 and TRBJ1-1; a weak D match, TRBD1 (5 bases). The CDR3 is 15 amino acids. Per germline, CDR1 MNHEY and CDR2 SVGAGI. Trimming took 5 bases from V and 0 from J, leaving 13 bases between them. CDR3 region: CASSLGGAMNTEAFF. CDR3 coding DNA: TGTGCCAGCAGTCTTGGAGGGGCCATGAACACTGAAGCTTTCTTT.

The gene calls are TRBV7-2 and TRBJ2-1; 15 bases agree with TRBD2. The CDR3 is 15 residues long. Germline CDR1 and CDR2: SGHTA and FQGNSA. Unmatched junction bases numbered 9, after V lost 5 bases and J lost 13 bases. The chain's CDR3 is CASSQGLAGGPPQFF. The CDR3 DNA follows: TGTGCCAGCAGCCAGGGACTAGCGGGAGGCCCTCCCCAGTTCTTC.